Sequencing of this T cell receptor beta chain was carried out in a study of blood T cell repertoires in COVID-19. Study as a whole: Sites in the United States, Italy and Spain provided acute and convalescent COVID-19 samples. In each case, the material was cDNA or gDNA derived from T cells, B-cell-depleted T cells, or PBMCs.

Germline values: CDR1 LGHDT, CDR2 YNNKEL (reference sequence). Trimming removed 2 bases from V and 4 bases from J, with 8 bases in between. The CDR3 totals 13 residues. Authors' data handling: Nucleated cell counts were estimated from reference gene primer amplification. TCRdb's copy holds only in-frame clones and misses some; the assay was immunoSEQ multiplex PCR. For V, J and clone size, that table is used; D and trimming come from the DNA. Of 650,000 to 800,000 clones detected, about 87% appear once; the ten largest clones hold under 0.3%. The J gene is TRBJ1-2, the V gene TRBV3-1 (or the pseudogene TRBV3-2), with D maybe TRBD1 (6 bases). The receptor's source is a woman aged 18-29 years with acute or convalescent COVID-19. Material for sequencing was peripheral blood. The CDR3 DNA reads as TGTGCCAGCAGCCAAAGACAGGTCTATGGCTACACCTTC. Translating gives CASSQRQVYGYTF.